This T cell receptor (beta chain) was obtained from a study of T cells in Graves' hyperthyroidism and ophthalmopathy. What was amplified from RNA transcripts were TCR beta CDR3 regions. Researchers ran a first-round RT-PCR on the TCR CDR3 using the HTBI primer set. TCRdb analysed the multiplex PCR reads with MiXCR anew, one entry per CDR3 protein. Here the sample spans about 640,000 distinct CDR3 sequences, 45% being singletons. The length of the CDR3 is 12 residues. Looked up from germline, CDR1 is SQVTM and CDR2 is ANQGSEA. Trimming removed 6 bases from V and 2 bases from J, with 11 bases in between. This clonotype appeared many times.

J is TRBJ2-7 and V is TRBV29-1; TRBD2 is a possible D gene (5 bases). Sequenced: peripheral blood or thyroid tissue (not recorded which). The TCR comes from an adult man with Graves' disease, either hyperthyroidism or ophthalmopathy (not recorded which). CDR3 sequence: CSVGVTPYEQYF. DNA of the CDR3: TGCAGCGTCGGGGTTACACCCTACGAGCAGTACTTC.